This TCR beta chain appears in the sequencing data of a study of Graves' ophthalmopathy and Graves' hyperthyroidism. Across the study: Ophthalmopathy not arising within 18 months of follow-up defined hyperthyroidism as stable. Findings and caveats of the study: Ophthalmopathy progression cases were predicted by the model with 60% to 71% sensitivity and 72% to 85% specificity. The 13-signature model separated ophthalmopathy from stable hyperthyroidism at around 88% sensitivity and roughly 80% specificity.

As the template, RNA transcripts were used to amplify TCR beta CDR3 regions. The first-round RT-PCR employed HTBI primers together with the Qiagen OneStep RT-PCR kit. A multiplex PCR was then performed as the second round. TCRdb ran MiXCR on the multiplex PCR reads and lists one entry per CDR3 protein. The sample lists a few hundred thousand distinct CDR3 sequences, under 40% occurring once. This clonotype was observed a few times. What it binds is not known. Other autoimmune diseases, uncontrolled infections, pregnancy or lactation excluded patients from enrollment. Germline lookup yields CDR1 SGHRS and CDR2 YFSETQ. This CDR3 contains 16 residues. V gave up 3 bases and J gave up 2 bases; unmatched junction bases: 7.

The chain uses TRBV5-1 and TRBJ2-7; TRBD1 aligns across 11 bases. The material sequenced was peripheral blood or thyroid tissue (not recorded which). This TCR came from an adult man with Graves' hyperthyroidism. In DNA form, the CDR3 reads TGCGCCAGCAGCTCGGGTCCGGGACAGGGGGCCTACGAGCAGTACTTC. Encoded protein: CASSSGPGQGAYEQYF.